A few counts support the clone carrying this TCR beta chain. As yet, its antigen is unknown. V was cut by 0 bases and J by 6 bases, with 12 bases left in between. Per the germline V gene, CDR1 is DFQATT and CDR2 is SNEGSKA (reference sequence). The CDR3 covers 14 residues. The data were taken from a study of T-cell memory formation after mild COVID-19. Broader study findings: Most CD4+ clones that shrank were in CM and EM, while CD8+ ones turned up in EMRA. Memory sampled before infection contained some responding clones, suggesting cross-reactive memory joined. Whereas later expanders leaned CD4+, clones contracting day 15 to 85 showed a balanced CD4/CD8 makeup.

TCRdb redid the calling of the 5' RACE reads with MiXCR, one entry per CDR3 protein. The table lists 350,000 to 500,000 distinct CDR3 sequences, roughly 18% of them singletons, with around a fifth in the top ten. The V and J genes are TRBV20-1 and TRBJ1-5; D might be TRBD1 (5 bases). This receptor was obtained from a man aged 18-30 years who had mild COVID-19 (a few samples of this study predate the infection). Cell type and time point are not known. Specimen: PBMCs or a T cell subset sorted from them (not recorded which). This CDR3 reads CSARDRAGSQPQHF. The CDR3 nucleotides are TGCAGTGCTAGAGATCGGGCAGGGAGTCAGCCCCAGCATTTT.